The clone carrying this TCR beta chain was recorded many times. Germline V gene data show CDR1 as MNHEY and CDR2 as SVGEGT. V was shortened by 7 bases and J by 3 bases, with 18 bases between the two germline ends. The CDR3 contains 15 residues. This specimen belongs to a study of regulatory T cells in long-lasting Graves disease. Specified time point: newly diagnosed GD, antithyroid drugs for less than 3 months. The TCR library was made from RNA extracted from PBMCs. Combining iRepertoire HTBI primers with Arm-PCR of CDR3 regions, the authors built TCR beta libraries. A single record per CDR3 protein comes from TCRdb applying MiXCR to the multiplex PCR reads. The sample has some 250,000 distinct CDR3 sequences; about 17% are singletons. This sample was also put to use in a study of T cells in Graves' hyperthyroidism and ophthalmopathy. As reported in that work: Diagnosing involved the use of clinical symptoms, serum thyroxine and TRAb, thyroid ultrasound and orbital computed tomography. During a first-round RT-PCR of the TCR CDR3, the HTBI primer set was used.

The receptor was isolated from a woman between 25 and 40 years old with Graves disease. The V call is TRBV6-2 or TRBV6-3, the J call TRBJ1-1, with D possibly being TRBD1 (5 bases). The sequencing used peripheral blood mononuclear cells (PBMCs), collected at new diagnosis, from a patient treated with antithyroid drugs. The CDR3 bases are TGTGCCAGCATCCCCTACAGGTCGCGGGACACTGAAGCTTTCTTT. Translating gives CASIPYRSRDTEAFF.